One sample yielded the 23 T cell receptor beta chains listed below, sequenced in a study of T cell repertoires in cytomegalovirus infection. Via MiXCR, TCRdb re-called the reads, giving one row per CDR3 protein. The sample lists roughly 280,000 distinct CDR3 sequences, approximately 9.2% occurring once. Sequenced sample: PBMCs. The receptors originated from a human donor in good health (CMV status not recorded). Some clones in this sample may be carry-over from other donors' samples.

At least ten counts were recorded for this clonotype. The chain is built from TRBV7-4 and TRBJ1-4; D gene ambiguous. The CDR3 is made up of 11 amino acids. CDR1 is SGHVT and CDR2 is SQSDAQ in the germline V gene. CDR3 sequence reads: CAPEVNEKLFF. CDR3 nucleotides: TGTGCTCCGGAGGTTAATGAAAAACTGTTTTTT.

This clonotype was detected ten times or more. This chain links TRBV19 with TRBJ1-1, with no clear D. V lost 7 bases to trimming and J lost 0 bases, with 12 bases between them. CDR1 and CDR2 from the germline V gene are LNHDA and SQIVND (reference sequence). The CDR3 has 14 residues. The chain's CDR3 is CASKGRNMNTEAFF. CDR3 in DNA: TGTGCCAGTAAAGGACGGAACATGAACACTGAAGCTTTCTTT.

This clonotype showed up many times. Here the CDR3 reads CASSSQTTPGNTIYF. The DNA for the CDR3 is TGTGCCAGCAGCTCGCAGACTACCCCTGGAAACACCATATATTTT. The rearrangement links TRBV7-2 to TRBJ1-3; D gene uncertain. This CDR3 comprises 15 residues. V lost 4 bases, J lost 2 bases, and 12 bases lay in between. CDR1 and CDR2 (germline): SGHTA, FQGNSA. Supplemented by reference TRBV7-2 and TRBJ1-3, the full variable domain reads GAGVSQSPSNKVTEKGKDVELRCDPISGHTALYWYRQSLGQGLEFLIYFQGNSAPDKSGLPSDRFSAERTGGSVSTLTIQRTQQEDSAVYLCASSSQTTPGNTIYFGEGSWLTVV.

The chain links TRBV7-2 to TRBJ2-3; D is uncertain. This CDR3 is built from 14 residues. V lost 1 base and J lost 6, with 11 bases in between. Per germline, CDR1 SGHTA and CDR2 FQGNSA. CDR3 amino acids: CASSLVPPGDTQYF. CDR3 sequence (DNA): TGTGCCAGCAGCTTAGTCCCCCCCGGGGATACGCAGTATTTT.

This clonotype was observed many times. The rearrangement uses TRBV4-1 and TRBJ2-2; D gene unclear. Trimming cost V 0 bases and J 5 bases, with 4 bases left between them. The CDR3 consists of 13 residues. Germline values: CDR1 MGHRA, CDR2 YSYEKL. The CDR3 sequence is CASSQDRTGELFF. The CDR3 nucleotides are TGCGCCAGCAGCCAAGATAGAACCGGGGAGCTGTTTTTT.

There are many counts of this clonotype. The CDR3 spells CASRARDLNTF. The CDR3 DNA is TGTGCCAGCAGGGCCCGGGACCTTAACACCTTC. The chain is built from TRBV2 and TRBJ1-2; D is possibly TRBD1 (5 bases). V was shortened by 6 bases and J by 12 bases, with 14 bases between the two germline ends. This CDR3 contains 11 residues. Per the germline V gene, CDR1 is SNHLY and CDR2 is FYNNEI. The full variable domain, rest sourced from reference TRBV2 and TRBJ1-2, is EPEVTQTPSHQVTQMGQEVILRCVPISNHLYFYWYRQILGQKVEFLVSFYNNEISEKSEIFDDQFSVERPDGSNFTLKIRSTKLEDSAMYFCASRARDLNTFGSGTRLTVV.

This clonotype was seen at least ten times. The V call is TRBV20-1, the J call TRBJ1-6, with a weak D call TRBD1 (6 bases). Germline values: CDR1 DFQATT, CDR2 SNEGSKA (reference sequence). Trimming stripped 5 bases from V and 9 bases from J, with 14 bases between. This CDR3 has 13 amino acids. CDR3 sequence (DNA): TGCAGTGCTCAACAGGGTGGGGTTTCACCCCTCCACTTT. Translated: CSAQQGGVSPLHF.

This clonotype was recorded many times. The chain employs TRBV5-1 and TRBJ2-1, with 13 bases fitting TRBD2. Germline V gene lookup returns CDR1 SGHRS and CDR2 YFSETQ. The CDR3 is 16 residues long. Trimming cost V 1 base and J 6 bases; bases outside gene matches: 4. The CDR3 DNA reads as TGCGCCAGCAGCTTGAGTGGGACTAGCGGGGTCAATGAGCAGTTCTTC. Translated: CASSLSGTSGVNEQFF.

This clonotype showed up just a few times. V usage is TRBV7-2 and J usage is TRBJ2-1, with D perhaps assigned TRBD1 or TRBD2 (5 bases each). CDR3 length: 16 amino acids. The V end was cut by 5 bases, the J end by 7 bases, with 21 bases between. From germline, CDR1 is SGHTA and CDR2 FQGNSA. The CDR3 loop is CASSHPGTSGINEQFF. The CDR3 DNA is TGTGCCAGCAGCCATCCTGGGACCTCGGGCATAAATGAGCAGTTCTTC.

The CDR3 DNA reads as TGCAGTGCTAGATCCACAGGGGCCCATGGCTACACCTTC. Amino acids: CSARSTGAHGYTF. The rearrangement links TRBV20-1 to TRBJ1-2; 7 positions agree with TRBD1. The CDR3 length is 13 residues. Germline V gives CDR1 DFQATT, CDR2 SNEGSKA (reference sequence). The V gene end was trimmed by 2 bases and the J gene end by 6 bases; junction bases not matched to a gene: 6.

This clonotype showed up many times. The J gene is TRBJ1-5, the V gene TRBV6-1; D is uncertain. With 8 bases removed from V and 0 bases from J, the gap between germline ends came to 14 bases. CDR3 length: 15 residues. Germline CDR1 is MNHNS and CDR2 is SASEGT. The CDR3 loop is CASRTEDYSNQPQHF. The CDR3 nucleotides are TGTGCCAGCCGGACCGAAGATTATAGCAATCAGCCCCAGCATTTT.

The V and J genes are TRBV29-1 and TRBJ2-1; TRBD2 agrees at 9 bases. The CDR3 spans 15 residues. Germline CDR1 SQVTM, CDR2 ANQGSEA. V trimming: 8 bases; J trimming: 7 bases; junction bases outside the gene matches: 15. This CDR3 reads CSTYYAGGLGNEQFF. The CDR3 DNA is TGCAGCACTTATTACGCGGGGGGGCTGGGGAATGAGCAGTTCTTC.

This clonotype has just a few counts. The J gene is TRBJ2-7, the V gene TRBV3-1, with TRBD1 matching 7 bases. Germline CDR1 is LGHDT and CDR2 is YNNKEL (reference sequence). V lost 4 bases, J lost 5 bases, and 8 bases stayed unmatched. CDR3 size: 14 residues. This chain's CDR3 is CASSRLDRMNEQYF. The CDR3 DNA is TGTGCCAGCAGCCGATTGGACAGGATGAACGAGCAGTACTTC.

This clonotype was detected many times. CDR3 in amino acids: CASSPSRGDYGYTF. In DNA form, the CDR3 reads TGTGCCAGCAGCCCCTCTCGGGGGGACTATGGCTACACCTTC. This chain uses TRBV7-2 with TRBJ1-2, with D tentatively TRBD1 (5 bases). This CDR3 is 14 amino acids long. V was cut by 5 bases and J by 3 bases, with 13 bases left in between. Germline V CDR1 and CDR2: SGHTA, FQGNSA.

At least ten counts were recorded for this clonotype. V gene TRBV19 combines with J gene TRBJ1-1; D uncertain. The CDR3 length is 14 residues. Germline V CDR1 and CDR2: LNHDA, SQIVND (reference sequence). V was trimmed by 3 bases and J by 0 bases, leaving 8 bases between them. This chain's CDR3 is CASSIAVMNTEAFF. CDR3 nucleotides: TGTGCCAGTAGTATTGCGGTGATGAACACTGAAGCTTTCTTT.

This clonotype was found many times. The chain joins TRBV12-3 or TRBV12-4 to TRBJ1-6; 8 bases line up with TRBD1. This CDR3 is 16 amino acids long. The junction had 10 bases not matched to a gene; V was cut back by 4 bases and J by 8 bases. CDR3 in amino acids: CASSSARGGQDSPLHF. In DNA form, the CDR3 reads TGTGCCAGCAGTTCCGCCCGGGGGGGACAGGATTCACCCCTCCACTTT.

Comments on this clonotype: Given a much more abundant clone one base away, this may be a read error. V is TRBV7-2 and J is TRBJ2-7; D not certain. Trimming cost V 5 bases and J 5 bases, with 7 bases left between them. There are 11 residues in the CDR3. Germline assignment: CDR1 SGHTA and CDR2 FQGNSA. In DNA form, the CDR3 reads TGTGCCAGCAGCATCAGGCACGAGCAGTACTTC. Protein product: CASSIRHEQYF.

This clonotype has a count of ten or more. The chain links TRBV7-2 to TRBJ1-4; 8 nucleotides match TRBD1. V was pared by 5 bases and J by 8 bases, with 7 bases of the junction left unmatched. The CDR3 extends over 14 amino acids. CDR1 is SGHTA and CDR2 is FQGNSA in the germline V gene. DNA for the CDR3: TGTGCCAGCAGCCAACAGGGGGTCGAGGAAAAACTGTTTTTT. It is translated as CASSQQGVEEKLFF. Full variable domain (outside the CDR3, taken from reference TRBV7-2 and TRBJ1-4): GAGVSQSPSNKVTEKGKDVELRCDPISGHTALYWYRQSLGQGLEFLIYFQGNSAPDKSGLPSDRFSAERTGGSVSTLTIQRTQQEDSAVYLCASSQQGVEEKLFFGSGTQLSVL.

About this clonotype itself: The germline gene is not matched at one end of the junction; a read error may be the cause. The CDR3 DNA reads TGTGCCAGCAGCTCCGGGACCTACAGTGAGCAGTTCTTC. Translating it yields CASSSGTYSEQFF. The J gene is TRBJ2-1, the V gene TRBV7-2, with D perhaps given as TRBD1 or TRBD2 (5 bases each). This CDR3 has 13 residues. Germline assignment: CDR1 SGHTA and CDR2 FQGNSA.

This clonotype was observed at least ten times. The chain uses TRBV7-2 and TRBJ2-3; possible D gene TRBD1, 5 bases. CDR3 length: 14 amino acids. Germline V CDR1 and CDR2: SGHTA, FQGNSA. The ends were cut back, 5 bases at V and 0 bases at J, with 9 bases in the middle. CDR3 amino acids: CASSVQESTDTQYF. CDR3 in DNA: TGTGCCAGCAGCGTACAGGAAAGCACAGATACGCAGTATTTT.

This clonotype was seen ten or more times. This chain connects TRBV7-2 to TRBJ2-3; 10 nucleotides agree with TRBD2. V lost 4 bases and J lost 0; bases outside the gene matches: 4. CDR1 and CDR2 (germline): SGHTA, FQGNSA. This CDR3 has 16 amino acids. CDR3: CASSSGLADSTDTQYF. The CDR3 bases are TGTGCCAGCAGCTCAGGACTAGCGGATAGCACAGATACGCAGTATTTT.

This CDR3 reads CASRSGQLNTEAFF. The CDR3 DNA is TGTGCCAGCAGGTCCGGACAGCTGAACACTGAAGCTTTCTTT. This sequence joins TRBV7-2 and TRBJ1-1; possibly TRBD1 for D (6 bases). This CDR3 is 14 amino acids long. Per the germline V gene, CDR1 is SGHTA and CDR2 is FQGNSA. With 6 bases removed from V and 0 bases from J, the gap between germline ends came to 11 bases.

There are a few counts of this clonotype. The chain joins TRBV9 to TRBJ2-7; D not resolved. The germline V gene has CDR1 SGDLS and CDR2 YYNGEE. This CDR3 is built from 14 residues. The V end lost 0 bases, the J end lost 1 base, and 8 bases lay between the germline ends. The DNA of the CDR3 is TGTGCCAGCAGCGTAGAGGCGGTTTCCTACGAGCAGTACTTC. It translates to CASSVEAVSYEQYF.